The clone carrying this T cell receptor beta chain was seen a handful of times. Using its own MiXCR run on the RACE reads, TCRdb lists one record per CDR3 protein. This sample has more than 100,000 distinct CDR3 sequences; about 13% occur once, and the top ten carry 2.8%. The sample comes from a study of human T cells and chemical hapten exposure. Study details: TCR yields per sample varied mostly from small pooled library volume differences.

Trimming removed 2 bases from V and 7 bases from J, with 11 bases in between. Germline-derived CDR1 and CDR2 are MRHNA and SNTAGT. The length of the CDR3 is 13 residues. Time point meaning: pre-sensitization, week 0. Treatment of the sample: therapeutic diphenylcyclopropenone sensitization with weekly scalp DPC. The rearrangement joins TRBV6-4 to TRBJ1-1; tentative D call: TRBD1 (5 bases). The material was whole blood, obtained in connection with sensitization to the hapten diphenylcyclopropenone (DPC). The TCR was taken from a young woman with alopecia areata. Some clones in this sample may be carry-over from other donors' samples. The CDR3 DNA reads as TGTGCCAGCAGTGACACCCCGGGGCATGAAGCTTTCTTT. Residues: CASSDTPGHEAFF.